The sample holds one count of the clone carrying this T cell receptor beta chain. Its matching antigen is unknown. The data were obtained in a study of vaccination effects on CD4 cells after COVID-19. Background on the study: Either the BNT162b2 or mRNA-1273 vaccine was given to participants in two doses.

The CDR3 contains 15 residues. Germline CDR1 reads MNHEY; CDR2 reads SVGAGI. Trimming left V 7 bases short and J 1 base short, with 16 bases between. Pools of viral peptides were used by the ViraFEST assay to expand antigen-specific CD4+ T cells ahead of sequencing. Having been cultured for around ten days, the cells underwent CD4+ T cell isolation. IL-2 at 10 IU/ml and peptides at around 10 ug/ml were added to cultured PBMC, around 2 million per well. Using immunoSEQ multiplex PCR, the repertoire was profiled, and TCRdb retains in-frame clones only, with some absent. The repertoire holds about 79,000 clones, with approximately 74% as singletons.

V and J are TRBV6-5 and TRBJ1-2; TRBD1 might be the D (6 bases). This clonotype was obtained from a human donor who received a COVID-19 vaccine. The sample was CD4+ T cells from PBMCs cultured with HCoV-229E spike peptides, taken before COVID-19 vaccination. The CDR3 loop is CASNRGQTLNYGYTF. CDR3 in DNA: TGTGCCAGCAATCGCGGACAGACACTTAACTATGGCTACACCTTC.